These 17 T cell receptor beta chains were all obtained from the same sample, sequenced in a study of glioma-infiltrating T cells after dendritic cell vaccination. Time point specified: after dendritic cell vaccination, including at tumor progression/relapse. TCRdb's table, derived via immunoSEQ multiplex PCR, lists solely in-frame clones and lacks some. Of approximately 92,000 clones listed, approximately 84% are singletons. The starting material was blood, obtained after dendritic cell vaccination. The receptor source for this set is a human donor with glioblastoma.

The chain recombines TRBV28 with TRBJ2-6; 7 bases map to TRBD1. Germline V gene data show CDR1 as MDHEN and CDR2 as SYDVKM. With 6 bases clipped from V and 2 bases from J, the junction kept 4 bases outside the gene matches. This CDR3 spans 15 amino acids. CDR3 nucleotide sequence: TGTGCCAGCAGGGCTGGACAGGCTGGGGCCAACGTCCTGACTTTC. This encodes CASRAGQAGANVLTF.

CDR3 residues: CASSHRQGYSYEQYF. In DNA, the CDR3 is TGCGCCAGCAGTCACCGACAGGGCTACTCCTACGAGCAGTACTTC. The chain has TRBV23-1 and TRBJ2-7; the match to TRBD1 covers 7 bases. TRBV23-1 is placed among ORFs of uncertain function. Trimming cost V 3 bases and J 0 bases; bases outside gene matches: 5. The CDR3 extends over 15 amino acids.

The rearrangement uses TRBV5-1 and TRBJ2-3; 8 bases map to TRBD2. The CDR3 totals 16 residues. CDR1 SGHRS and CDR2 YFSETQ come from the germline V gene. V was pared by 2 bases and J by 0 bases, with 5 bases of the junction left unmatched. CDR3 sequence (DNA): TGCGCCAGCAGCTTAGGTAGCGGGACGAGCACAGATACGCAGTATTTT. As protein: CASSLGSGTSTDTQYF.

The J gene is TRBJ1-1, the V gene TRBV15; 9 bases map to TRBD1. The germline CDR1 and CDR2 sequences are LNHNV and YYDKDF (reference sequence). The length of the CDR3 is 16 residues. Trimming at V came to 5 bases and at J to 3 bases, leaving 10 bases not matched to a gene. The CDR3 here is CATSAQDRGGYTEAFF. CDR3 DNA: TGTGCCACCAGCGCCCAGGACAGGGGAGGATACACTGAAGCTTTCTTT.

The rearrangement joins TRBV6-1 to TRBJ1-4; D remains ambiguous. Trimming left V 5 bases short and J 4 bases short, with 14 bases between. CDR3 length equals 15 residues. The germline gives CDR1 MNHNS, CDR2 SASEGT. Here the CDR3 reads CASSPRGWGNEKLFF. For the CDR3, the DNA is TGTGCCAGCAGTCCCCGAGGGTGGGGTAATGAAAAACTGTTTTTT.

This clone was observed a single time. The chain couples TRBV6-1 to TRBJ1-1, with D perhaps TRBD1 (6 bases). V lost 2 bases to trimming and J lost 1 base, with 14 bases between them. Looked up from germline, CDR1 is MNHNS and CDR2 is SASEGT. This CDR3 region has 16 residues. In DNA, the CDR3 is TGTGCCAGCAGTGAAATTCGGGCAGGGGCGAACACTGAAGCTTTCTTT. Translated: CASSEIRAGANTEAFF.

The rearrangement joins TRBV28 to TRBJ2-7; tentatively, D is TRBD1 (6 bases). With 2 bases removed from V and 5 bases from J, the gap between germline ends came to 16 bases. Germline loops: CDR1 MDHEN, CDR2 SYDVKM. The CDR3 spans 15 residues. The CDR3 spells CASSLPHRVGNEQYF. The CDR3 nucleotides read TGTGCCAGCAGTTTACCCCACAGGGTTGGGAACGAGCAGTACTTC.

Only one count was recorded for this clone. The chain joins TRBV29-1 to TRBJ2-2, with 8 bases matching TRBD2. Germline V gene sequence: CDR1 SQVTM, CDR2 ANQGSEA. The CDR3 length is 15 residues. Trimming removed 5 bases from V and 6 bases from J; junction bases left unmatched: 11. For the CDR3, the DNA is TGCAGCGTTTCGCTTCGGGGGGGGGCCTCCGGGGAGCTGTTTTTT. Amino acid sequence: CSVSLRGGASGELFF.

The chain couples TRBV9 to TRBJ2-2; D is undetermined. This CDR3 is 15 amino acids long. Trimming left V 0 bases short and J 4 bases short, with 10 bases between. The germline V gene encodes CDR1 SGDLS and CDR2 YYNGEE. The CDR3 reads CASSVETFSTGELFF. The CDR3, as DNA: TGTGCCAGCAGCGTAGAGACTTTCTCCACCGGGGAGCTGTTTTTT.

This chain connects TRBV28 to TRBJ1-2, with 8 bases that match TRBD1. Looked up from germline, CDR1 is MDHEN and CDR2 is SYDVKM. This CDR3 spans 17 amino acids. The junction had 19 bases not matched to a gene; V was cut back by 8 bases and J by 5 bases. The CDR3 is CASYTGGIGGPVYGYTF. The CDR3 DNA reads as TGTGCCAGCTACACAGGGGGGATCGGCGGCCCCGTATATGGCTACACCTTC.

In nucleotides, the CDR3 is TGTGCCAGCAGTTTTCCTGCAAACAGGGGGTCAACCTACGAGCAGTACTTC. It translates to CASSFPANRGSTYEQYF. The rearrangement links TRBV28 to TRBJ2-7, with TRBD1 matching over 8 bases. Per germline, CDR1 MDHEN and CDR2 SYDVKM. V shed 3 bases and J 2 bases; nucleotides not matched to a gene: 12. This CDR3 comprises 17 residues.

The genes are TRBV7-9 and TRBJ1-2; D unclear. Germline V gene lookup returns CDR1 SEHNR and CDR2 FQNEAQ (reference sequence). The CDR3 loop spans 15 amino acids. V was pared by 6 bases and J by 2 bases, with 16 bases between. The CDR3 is CASRQLQAGNYGYTF. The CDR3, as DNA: TGTGCCAGCAGACAACTTCAGGCGGGAAACTATGGCTACACCTTC. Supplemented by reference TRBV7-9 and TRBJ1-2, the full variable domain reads DTGVSQNPRHKITKRGQNVTFRCDPISEHNRLYWYRQTLGQGPEFLTYFQNEAQLEKSRLLSDRFSAERPKGSFSTLEIQRTEQGDSAMYLCASRQLQAGNYGYTFGSGTRLTVV.

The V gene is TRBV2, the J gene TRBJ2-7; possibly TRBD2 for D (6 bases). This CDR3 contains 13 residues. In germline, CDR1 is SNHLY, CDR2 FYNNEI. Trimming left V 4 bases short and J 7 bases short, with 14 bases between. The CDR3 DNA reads TGTGCCAGCAGTGCAGTAGCCGCGGGGGAGCAGTACTTC. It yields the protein CASSAVAAGEQYF.

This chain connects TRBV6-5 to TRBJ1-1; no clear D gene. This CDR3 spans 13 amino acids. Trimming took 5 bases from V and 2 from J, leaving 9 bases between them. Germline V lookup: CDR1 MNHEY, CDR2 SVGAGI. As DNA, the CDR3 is TGTGCCAGCAGTATTGTAATCAACACTGAAGCTTTCTTT. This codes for CASSIVINTEAFF.

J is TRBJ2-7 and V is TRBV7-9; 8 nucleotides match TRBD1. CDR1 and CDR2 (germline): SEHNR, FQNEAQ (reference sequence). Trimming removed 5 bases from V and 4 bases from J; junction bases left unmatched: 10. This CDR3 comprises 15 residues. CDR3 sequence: CASSLGQEYSYEQYF. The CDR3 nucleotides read TGTGCCAGCAGCCTGGGACAGGAATATTCATACGAGCAGTACTTC.

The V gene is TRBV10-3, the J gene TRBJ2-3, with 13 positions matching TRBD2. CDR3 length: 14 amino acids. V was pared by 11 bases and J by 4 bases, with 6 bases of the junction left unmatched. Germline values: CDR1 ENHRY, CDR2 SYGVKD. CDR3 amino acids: CACGGTSGADTQYF. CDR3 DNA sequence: TGTGCCTGCGGCGGGACTAGCGGGGCAGATACGCAGTATTTT.

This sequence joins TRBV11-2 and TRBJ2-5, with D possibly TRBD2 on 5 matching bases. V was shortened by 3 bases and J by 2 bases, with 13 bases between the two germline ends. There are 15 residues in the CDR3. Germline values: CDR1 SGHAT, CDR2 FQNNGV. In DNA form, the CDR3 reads TGTGCCAGCAGCTTCTGGGGAGTATTTCAAGAGACCCAGTACTTC. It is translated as CASSFWGVFQETQYF.